The table lists the clone carrying this T cell receptor beta chain with a few counts. No antigen is known for it. The sample is drawn from a study of cytomegalovirus exposure and HLA in healthy donors. General study findings and limits: A previous analysis found most TCR beta V segments productive roughly 87% or roughly 30% of the time.

PCR amplification relied on 60 Vbeta primers (plus 13 Jbeta primers). How the authors handled the data: A later analysis counted about 80 million unique TCR beta chains, some 11 million shared. Here immunoSEQ multiplex PCR was the method, and the copy in TCRdb shows in-frame clones only, minus some. Clonal size and the V and J genes are those of that table, whereas D and trimming came from the DNA. The profile shows just under 95,000 clones, roughly four fifths of them singletons. CDR1 and CDR2 (germline): SNHLY, FYNNEI. J gave up 6 bases and V 6 bases, and 8 bases lay outside the gene matches. There are 15 residues in the CDR3.

The chain links TRBV2 to TRBJ2-1; TRBD2 matches 10 bases. The source of this sequence is a woman aged 18 to 35 in good health and CMV-seropositive. The source material was PBMCs. CDR3 nucleotides: TGTGCCAGCAGGCGTGAACTAGCGGGGCCCAATGAGCAGTTCTTC. It codes for CASRRELAGPNEQFF.